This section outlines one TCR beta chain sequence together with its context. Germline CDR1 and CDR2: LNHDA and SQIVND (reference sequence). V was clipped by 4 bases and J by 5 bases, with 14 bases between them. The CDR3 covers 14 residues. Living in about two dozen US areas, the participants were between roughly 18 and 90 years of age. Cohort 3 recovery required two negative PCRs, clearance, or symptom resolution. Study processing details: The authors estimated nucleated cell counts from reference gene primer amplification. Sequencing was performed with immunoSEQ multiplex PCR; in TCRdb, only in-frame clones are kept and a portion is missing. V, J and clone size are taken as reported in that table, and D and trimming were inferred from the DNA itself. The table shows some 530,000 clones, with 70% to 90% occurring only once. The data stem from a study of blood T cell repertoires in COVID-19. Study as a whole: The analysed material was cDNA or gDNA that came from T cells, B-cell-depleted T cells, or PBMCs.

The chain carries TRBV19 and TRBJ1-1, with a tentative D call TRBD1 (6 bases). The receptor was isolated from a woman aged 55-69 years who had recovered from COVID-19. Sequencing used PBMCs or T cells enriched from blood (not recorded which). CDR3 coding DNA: TGTGCCAGTAGTAGTCAACAGGGACGGACTGAAGCTTTCTTT. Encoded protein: CASSSQQGRTEAFF.